These T cell receptor beta chains were read from a single sample in a study of a mutant IDH1 vaccine in newly diagnosed glioma. Produced via immunoSEQ multiplex PCR; TCRdb's table is partial and in-frame only. The sample consists of 45,000 to 65,000 clones, about 65% of them appearing once. Their specific antigens are unknown. The sequencing used peripheral blood mononuclear cells (PBMCs), collected from a glioma patient whose treatment included an IDH1 peptide vaccine. These TCRs come from a man in his forties or fifties with glioma. Some clones in this sample may be carry-over from other donors' samples. The CDR3 runs from the conserved cysteine through the conserved F or W. A D gene is named only where the DNA matches it firmly. Clone size is shown for a subset of rows, as once, few, many or a class of expanded clone.

J gene: TRBJ2-3
V gene: TRBV2
D gene: -
clone size: few
CDR3 protein: CAIWTTLTDTQYF
CDR3 DNA: TGTGCCATTTGGACTACCCTCACAGATACGCAGTATTTT

J gene: TRBJ2-7
V gene: TRBV5-1
D gene: -
clone size: -
CDR3 protein: CASSLEGTAPYEQYF
CDR3 DNA: TGCGCCAGCAGCTTGGAGGGTACAGCGCCCTACGAGCAGTACTTC

J gene: TRBJ1-6
V gene: TRBV10-3
D gene: TRBD1
clone size: few
CDR3 protein: CATGTGDSPLHF
CDR3 DNA: TGTGCCACCGGGACAGGGGATTCACCCCTCCACTTT

J gene: TRBJ1-2
V gene: TRBV29-1
D gene: -
clone size: -
CDR3 protein: CSVDRQTNYGYTF
CDR3 DNA: TGCAGCGTTGACAGGCAAACCAACTATGGCTACACCTTC

J gene: TRBJ2-1
V gene: TRBV6-1
D gene: -
clone size: -
CDR3 protein: CASSVETGGGHNEQFF
CDR3 DNA: TGTGCCAGCAGTGTCGAGACCGGGGGTGGTCACAATGAGCAGTTCTTC

J gene: TRBJ2-2
V gene: TRBV5-1
D gene: TRBD1
clone size: -
CDR3 protein: CASSLGDRDTGELFF
CDR3 DNA: TGCGCCAGCAGCTTGGGGGACAGAGACACCGGGGAGCTGTTTTTT

J gene: TRBJ1-1
V gene: TRBV2
D gene: -
clone size: -
CDR3 protein: CASRQLGVRNTEAFF
CDR3 DNA: TGTGCCAGCAGGCAACTGGGGGTGAGGAACACTGAAGCTTTCTTT

J gene: TRBJ1-5
V gene: TRBV6-6
D gene: TRBD1
clone size: few
CDR3 protein: CASSWPGQRNQPQHF
CDR3 DNA: TGTGCCAGCAGTTGGCCGGGACAGCGGAATCAGCCCCAGCATTTT

J gene: TRBJ1-4
V gene: TRBV5-1
D gene: -
clone size: -
CDR3 protein: CASSLGGTANEKLFF
CDR3 DNA: TGCGCCAGCAGCTTGGGAGGGACGGCTAATGAAAAACTGTTTTTT

J gene: TRBJ1-1
V gene: TRBV29-1
D gene: -
clone size: -
CDR3 protein: CSAERGTEAFF
CDR3 DNA: TGCAGCGCCGAGAGGGGTACTGAAGCTTTCTTT

J gene: TRBJ2-4
V gene: TRBV19
D gene: -
clone size: once
CDR3 protein: CASSMLTVRAKNIQYF
CDR3 DNA: TGTGCCAGTAGTATGTTAACGGTCCGCGCCAAAAACATTCAGTACTTC

J gene: TRBJ2-2
V gene: TRBV5-1
D gene: -
clone size: -
CDR3 protein: CASTALPANTGELFF
CDR3 DNA: TGCGCCAGCACTGCGTTACCCGCGAACACCGGGGAGCTGTTTTTT

J gene: TRBJ2-3
V gene: TRBV5-6
D gene: -
clone size: -
CDR3 protein: CASGLGAGRTDTQYF
CDR3 DNA: TGTGCCAGCGGGCTGGGGGCGGGACGGACAGATACGCAGTATTTT

J gene: TRBJ2-3
V gene: TRBV7-9
D gene: -
clone size: once
CDR3 protein: CASSLASGHADTQYF
CDR3 DNA: TGTGCCAGCAGCTTAGCGTCGGGACACGCAGATACGCAGTATTTT

J gene: TRBJ2-6
V gene: TRBV5-1
D gene: -
clone size: -
CDR3 protein: CASSLDGPGANVLTF
CDR3 DNA: TGCGCCAGCAGCTTGGACGGGCCTGGGGCCAACGTCCTGACTTTC

J gene: TRBJ2-5
V gene: TRBV7-9
D gene: TRBD2
clone size: -
CDR3 protein: CASSLGLFSETQYF
CDR3 DNA: TGTGCCAGCAGCCTGGGACTATTTTCAGAGACCCAGTACTTC

J gene: TRBJ2-7
V gene: TRBV10-1
D gene: TRBD1
clone size: few
CDR3 protein: CASSPHRGYEQYF
CDR3 DNA: TGCGCCAGCAGTCCCCACAGGGGATACGAGCAGTACTTC

J gene: TRBJ2-5
V gene: TRBV5-4
D gene: TRBD2
clone size: -
CDR3 protein: CASNGGAGETQYF
CDR3 DNA: TGTGCCAGCAACGGGGGGGCCGGGGAGACCCAGTACTTC

J gene: TRBJ2-7
V gene: TRBV11-2
D gene: TRBD1
clone size: -
CDR3 protein: CASSFTGDGDEQYF
CDR3 DNA: TGTGCCAGCAGCTTTACAGGGGATGGGGACGAGCAGTACTTC

J gene: TRBJ1-1
V gene: TRBV7-2
D gene: -
clone size: -
CDR3 protein: CASSSPRIGTEAFF
CDR3 DNA: TGTGCCAGCAGCTCCCCTCGTATCGGCACTGAAGCTTTCTTT

J gene: TRBJ1-2
V gene: TRBV30
D gene: TRBD1
clone size: -
CDR3 protein: CAWSVHQGAVGYTF
CDR3 DNA: TGTGCCTGGAGTGTGCATCAGGGGGCGGTTGGCTACACCTTC

J gene: TRBJ1-6
V gene: TRBV9
D gene: -
clone size: -
CDR3 protein: CASSPEGDPDSPLHF
CDR3 DNA: TGTGCCAGCAGCCCGGAGGGAGATCCTGATTCACCCCTCCACTTT

J gene: TRBJ2-3
V gene: TRBV18
D gene: -
clone size: -
CDR3 protein: CASSPPGGSSYF
CDR3 DNA: TGTGCCAGCTCACCACCAGGCGGGTCCTCGTATTTT

J gene: TRBJ2-7
V gene: TRBV13
D gene: -
clone size: -
CDR3 protein: CASSLGRVRGGSYEQYF
CDR3 DNA: TGTGCCAGCAGCTTAGGGCGCGTCAGGGGGGGATCCTACGAGCAGTACTTC

J gene: TRBJ1-4
V gene: TRBV23-1
D gene: -
clone size: -
CDR3 protein: CASSQLYLGEKLFF
CDR3 DNA: TGCGCCAGCAGTCAGCTCTACTTAGGAGAAAAACTGTTTTTT

J gene: TRBJ2-5
V gene: TRBV7-2
D gene: -
clone size: -
CDR3 protein: CASSPAGATSRRGTQYF
CDR3 DNA: TGTGCCAGCAGCCCAGCCGGTGCTACTAGCCGTAGGGGGACCCAGTACTTC

J gene: TRBJ2-3
V gene: TRBV10-1
D gene: -
clone size: -
CDR3 protein: CASSGADGASTDTQYF
CDR3 DNA: TGCGCCAGCAGTGGGGCTGACGGGGCTAGCACAGATACGCAGTATTTT

J gene: TRBJ1-2
V gene: TRBV6-5
D gene: -
clone size: -
CDR3 protein: CASSYGTNYGYTF
CDR3 DNA: TGTGCCAGCAGTTACGGCACCAACTATGGCTACACCTTC

J gene: TRBJ1-6
V gene: TRBV5-5
D gene: -
clone size: -
CDR3 protein: CASSLRAQVGAPLHF
CDR3 DNA: TGTGCCAGCAGCTTGCGGGCGCAGGTAGGGGCACCCCTCCACTTT

J gene: TRBJ2-5
V gene: TRBV5-6
D gene: TRBD1
clone size: -
CDR3 protein: CASSETGGGLGQETQYF
CDR3 DNA: TGTGCCAGCAGCGAAACAGGGGGCGGTTTGGGCCAAGAGACCCAGTACTTC

J gene: TRBJ1-5
V gene: TRBV10-3
D gene: TRBD1
clone size: -
CDR3 protein: CAISADRGNQPQHF
CDR3 DNA: TGTGCCATCAGCGCGGACAGGGGTAATCAGCCCCAGCATTTT

J gene: TRBJ1-5
V gene: TRBV19
D gene: -
clone size: few
CDR3 protein: CASSMPGWNQPQHF
CDR3 DNA: TGTGCCAGTAGTATGCCAGGGTGGAATCAGCCCCAGCATTTT

J gene: TRBJ2-7
V gene: TRBV5-6
D gene: TRBD1
clone size: few
CDR3 protein: CASSSTGAYEQYF
CDR3 DNA: TGTGCCAGCAGCTCGACAGGGGCCTACGAGCAGTACTTC

J gene: TRBJ1-1
V gene: TRBV20-1
D gene: -
clone size: -
CDR3 protein: CSARSRGEAFF
CDR3 DNA: TGCAGTGCTAGAAGCCGGGGGGAAGCTTTCTTT

J gene: TRBJ1-2
V gene: TRBV7-2
D gene: -
clone size: -
CDR3 protein: CASSLEAGVGYTF
CDR3 DNA: TGTGCCAGCAGCTTAGAGGCTGGGGTTGGCTACACCTTC